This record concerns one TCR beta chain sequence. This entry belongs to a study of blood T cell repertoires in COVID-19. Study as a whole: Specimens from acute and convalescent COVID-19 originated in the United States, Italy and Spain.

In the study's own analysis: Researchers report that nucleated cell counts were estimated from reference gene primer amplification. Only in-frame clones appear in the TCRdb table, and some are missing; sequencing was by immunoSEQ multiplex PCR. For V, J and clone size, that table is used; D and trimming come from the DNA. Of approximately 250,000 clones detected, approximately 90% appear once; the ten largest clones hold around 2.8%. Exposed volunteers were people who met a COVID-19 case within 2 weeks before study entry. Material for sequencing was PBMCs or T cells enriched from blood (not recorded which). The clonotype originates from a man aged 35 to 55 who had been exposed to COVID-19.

CDR3 amino acids: CASSPQGTGLNEQYF. The CDR3 DNA sequence: TGTGCCAGCTCACCTCAGGGGACAGGGTTAAACGAGCAGTACTTC. The rearrangement joins TRBV18 to TRBJ2-7, with 9 bases matching TRBD1. The J segment lost 5 bases and the V segment lost 3 bases, leaving 8 bases of the junction unmatched. The germline CDR1 and CDR2 sequences are KGHSH and LQKENI. The CDR3 covers 15 residues.